The present TCR beta chain was sequenced within a study of T cell responses to AZD1222 COVID-19 vaccine. General study points: Repertoire sampling was restricted to post-peak T cell response timepoints. With dominance at 160-218 and 743-854, vaccine-associated CD4 TCRs spanned spike.

The assay was immunoSEQ multiplex PCR, and TCRdb's table has in-frame clones only and misses some. The sample holds roughly 150,000 clones, about 91% seen once. As concerns this clone: No antigen is known for it.

This receptor was identified in an adult in good health. The material sequenced was peripheral blood, taken on day 0 of AZD1222 vaccination.

CDR3 region: CASSLSGLAGGVGETQYF. Written as DNA, the CDR3 is TGTGCCAGCAGTTTATCCGGACTAGCGGGAGGGGTGGGGGAGACCCAGTACTTC. V and J are TRBV27 and TRBJ2-5; 15 bases map to TRBD2. The V gene's germline CDR1 is MNHEY and CDR2 SMNVEV (reference sequence). V lost 0 bases to trimming and J lost 5 bases; unmatched junction nucleotides: 7. This CDR3 is built from 18 residues.